A selection of T cell receptor beta chains follows, all from one sample in a study of cytomegalovirus exposure and HLA in healthy donors. Produced via immunoSEQ multiplex PCR; TCRdb's table is partial and in-frame only. The sample carries under 400,000 clones, roughly 90% recorded once. The sequenced sample was PBMCs. Source of these receptors: a woman aged 18 to 35 in good health and CMV-seronegative. The CDR3 runs from the conserved cysteine through the conserved F or W. D genes are given only for firm matches. For some rows the clone size is stated as once, few or many, or as a class when expanded; others skip it.

cdr3_aa cdr3_nt clone_size j_call d_call v_call
CASSLLAGWNTDTQYF TGTGCCAGCAGCTTGTTAGCGGGTTGGAACACAGATACGCAGTATTTT NA TRBJ2-3 TRBD2 TRBV7-9
CASSLLGEREMYNEQFF TGCGCCAGCAGCCTTTTGGGGGAGCGGGAGATGTACAATGAGCAGTTCTTC few TRBJ2-1 TRBD2 TRBV4-1
CATWTGAYAGELFF TGTGCCACCTGGACAGGGGCATACGCCGGGGAGCTGTTTTTT NA TRBJ2-2 TRBD1 TRBV7-9
CASSSTSGYNEQFF TGTGCCAGCAGTTCCACTAGCGGTTACAATGAGCAGTTCTTC few TRBJ2-1 TRBD2 TRBV6-5
CASSESLASSKNIQYF TGTGCCAGCAGTGAAAGTCTAGCGTCGTCCAAAAACATTCAGTACTTC once TRBJ2-4 NA TRBV2
CASSPVRDSGANVLTF TGTGCCAGCTCACCAGTTCGAGACTCTGGGGCCAACGTCCTGACTTTC NA TRBJ2-6 NA TRBV18
CASTESGESGEKLFF TGTGCCAGCACGGAGTCGGGGGAGAGCGGTGAAAAACTGTTTTTT NA TRBJ1-4 NA TRBV2
CASSPIPGTGGSGNQPQHF TGTGCCAGCAGTCCTATTCCCGGGACAGGGGGTTCAGGCAATCAGCCCCAGCATTTT NA TRBJ1-5 TRBD1 TRBV27
CATSRDPGQGETQYF TGTGCCACCAGCAGAGATCCGGGACAAGGAGAGACCCAGTACTTC NA TRBJ2-5 NA TRBV15
CAIRDRAYGYTF TGTGCCATCCGAGACAGGGCCTATGGCTACACCTTC few TRBJ1-2 TRBD1 TRBV27
CASSQGAGGSTEAFF TGTGCCAGCAGCCAAGGGGCAGGGGGTTCCACTGAAGCTTTCTTT NA TRBJ1-1 TRBD1 TRBV14
CACSGGAQETQYF TGTGCCTGTAGCGGGGGGGCCCAGGAGACCCAGTACTTC NA TRBJ2-5 TRBD2 TRBV28
CASSTRAGFGEQFF TGTGCCAGCAGCACCCGGGCAGGGTTTGGTGAGCAGTTCTTC NA TRBJ2-1 NA TRBV5-6
CASSQLAGTTYEQYF TGTGCCAGCAGTCAACTAGCGGGGACGACCTACGAGCAGTACTTC NA TRBJ2-7 TRBD2 TRBV6-4
CASSQDRTSGPQETQYF TGCGCCAGCAGCCAAGATAGGACTAGCGGGCCTCAAGAGACCCAGTACTTC NA TRBJ2-5 TRBD2 TRBV4-1
CASSSTSGGPINTDTQYF TGCGCCAGCAGCTCGACTAGCGGGGGGCCTATCAACACAGATACGCAGTATTTT NA TRBJ2-3 TRBD2 TRBV5-1
CASTNSNSYEQYF TGTGCCAGCACAAACAGCAACTCCTACGAGCAGTACTTC NA TRBJ2-7 NA TRBV6-5
CASSLGTSVLGEQYF TGTGCCAGCAGCTTGGGGACTAGCGTTCTGGGGGAGCAGTACTTC once TRBJ2-7 TRBD2 TRBV5-8
CASSPTVVLTQYF TGTGCCAGCAGTCCCACAGTCGTTCTTACGCAGTATTTT NA TRBJ2-3 NA TRBV28
CASSPQKQTGGEKLFF TGTGCCAGCAGCCCCCAAAAGCAGACAGGGGGGGAAAAACTGTTTTTT NA TRBJ1-4 TRBD1 TRBV4-2
CAWSLGDRTTGELFF TGTGCCTGGAGTCTTGGTGATAGGACAACCGGGGAGCTGTTTTTT NA TRBJ2-2 NA TRBV30
CASSYQRDRVHEQYF TGTGCCAGCAGTTACCAGCGGGACAGGGTTCACGAGCAGTACTTC few TRBJ2-7 TRBD1 TRBV6-5
CASSDRTGTYEQYF TGTGCCAGCAGTGACCGGACAGGGACCTACGAGCAGTACTTC NA TRBJ2-7 TRBD1 TRBV28
CASSRLGGADTQYF TGTGCCAGCAGTCGACTAGGCGGGGCAGATACGCAGTATTTT NA TRBJ2-3 NA TRBV28
CASIADYEQYF TGTGCCAGCATTGCGGACTACGAGCAGTACTTC NA TRBJ2-7 NA TRBV2
CASRGGAGNTIYF TGTGCCAGCAGGGGGGGGGCTGGAAACACCATATATTTT NA TRBJ1-3 NA TRBV28
CASSSISGQGAREQYF TGTGCCAGCAGCTCCATTTCGGGACAGGGGGCGCGGGAGCAGTACTTC NA TRBJ2-7 TRBD1 TRBV7-8
CASSYSGLGSNEQYF TGTGCCAGCAGTTACTCGGGACTAGGATCAAACGAGCAGTACTTC NA TRBJ2-7 TRBD2 TRBV6-5
CASSPGGAGGTDTQYF TGTGCCAGCAGTCCTGGGGGGGCGGGGGGCACAGATACGCAGTATTTT NA TRBJ2-3 NA TRBV28
CASSFLLDTRTPLHF TGTGCCAGCAGTTTTTTATTGGATACGAGGACACCCCTCCACTTT NA TRBJ1-6 NA TRBV27
CASSSGSGRGNEQFF TGTGCCAGCAGCTCAGGTAGCGGGAGAGGGAATGAGCAGTTCTTC NA TRBJ2-1 TRBD2 TRBV7-2
CASSQDHSGTQYF TGTGCCAGCAGCCAAGATCACAGTGGTACGCAGTATTTT NA TRBJ2-3 NA TRBV14
CASSEFPPTDTQYF TGTGCCAGCAGTGAATTCCCTCCCACAGATACGCAGTATTTT NA TRBJ2-3 NA TRBV25-1
CASSLFRQGTEYF TGTGCCAGCAGCTTATTTAGACAGGGGACGGAGTACTTC NA TRBJ2-5 TRBD1 TRBV7-9
CASSYGISSPLHF TGTGCCAGCAGTTACGGGATTAGTTCACCCCTCCACTTT NA TRBJ1-6 NA TRBV28
CASSLGGGRADTQYF TGTGCCAGCAGCTTAGGCGGGGGCCGGGCAGATACGCAGTATTTT NA TRBJ2-3 NA TRBV7-8
CASSYRAGGGETQYF TGTGCCAGCAGTTATAGAGCGGGGGGCGGGGAGACCCAGTACTTC NA TRBJ2-5 TRBD2 TRBV6-5
CASSPRRASGTPYEQYF TGTGCCAGCAGCCCCCGCCGGGCTAGCGGGACCCCCTACGAGCAGTACTTC few TRBJ2-7 TRBD2 TRBV9
CASSEKIFLNYGYTF TGTGCCAGCAGTGAAAAAATTTTTCTAAACTATGGCTACACCTTC NA TRBJ1-2 NA TRBV6-1
CASSLSFGQGQNNSPLHF TGTGCCAGCAGCTTAAGTTTTGGTCAGGGCCAGAATAATTCACCCCTCCACTTT NA TRBJ1-6 NA TRBV7-9
CSVVNGGNIQYF TGCAGCGTTGTCAACGGGGGAAACATTCAGTACTTC NA TRBJ2-4 NA TRBV29-1
CASSLVGTDTQYF TGCGCCAGCAGCTTGGTCGGCACAGATACGCAGTATTTT NA TRBJ2-3 NA TRBV5-1
CASSPRPKQGAANTEAFF TGTGCCAGCTCACCAAGGCCAAAACAGGGGGCGGCGAACACTGAAGCTTTCTTT NA TRBJ1-1 TRBD1 TRBV18
CASSEALMGLRFF TGTGCCAGCAGTGAAGCGCTTATGGGACTAAGGTTCTTC few TRBJ2-1 TRBD2 TRBV2
CASSPGQLSYEQYF TGTGCCAGCAGCCCGGGACAGCTCTCCTACGAGCAGTACTTC few TRBJ2-7 TRBD1 TRBV11-2
CASSERQDGYTF TGCGCCAGCAGCGAAAGACAGGATGGCTACACCTTC NA TRBJ1-2 NA TRBV10-2
CAWSYETGGPDEQYF TGTGCCTGGAGTTACGAAACGGGGGGGCCGGATGAGCAGTACTTC NA TRBJ2-7 TRBD2 TRBV30
CASSSLGTSGGAGDTQYF TGTGCCAGCAGCTCCCTTGGGACTAGCGGGGGGGCTGGAGATACGCAGTATTTT NA TRBJ2-3 TRBD2 TRBV7-9
CASSQEETMNTGELFF TGTGCCAGCAGCCAAGAGGAGACTATGAACACCGGGGAGCTGTTTTTT NA TRBJ2-2 NA TRBV4-2
CASSSGTYEQYF TGTGCCAGCTCGTCAGGGACCTACGAGCAGTACTTC NA TRBJ2-7 NA TRBV18
CASSQGQGEIGNQPQHF TGCGCCAGCAGCCAAGGGCAGGGGGAAATTGGCAATCAGCCCCAGCATTTT NA TRBJ1-5 TRBD1 TRBV4-1
CASSFYGPGLAGGANTGELFF TGCGCCAGCAGCTTCTACGGACCGGGACTAGCGGGAGGCGCGAACACCGGGGAGCTGTTTTTT NA TRBJ2-2 TRBD2 TRBV5-1
CASSYTGGGGEAFF TGTGCCAGCAGTTACACAGGGGGAGGCGGTGAAGCTTTCTTT once TRBJ1-1 TRBD1 TRBV27
CASSPTNRASTEAFF TGTGCCAGCAGCCCCACGAACAGGGCTAGCACTGAAGCTTTCTTT NA TRBJ1-1 NA TRBV7-9
CASSLFGRGMNTEAFF TGTGCCAGCAGTTTATTTGGCAGGGGGATGAACACTGAAGCTTTCTTT NA TRBJ1-1 TRBD1 TRBV27